This T cell receptor (beta chain) was sequenced in a study of T cell repertoires in chronic hepatitis B (dated by TCRdb to 2018 to 2020). The library was made by the immunoSEQ multiplex PCR assay. In its TCRdb copy, this immuneACCESS table keeps in-frame sequences only and misses some clones. Where compared with another copy, unresolved V genes explain less than half of these, and the others have no known cause. This sample holds 500 or so clones; approximately 82% were observed only once. The top ten hold just under 30% of the sample. In the germline V gene, CDR1 corresponds to LGHNA and CDR2 to YNFKEQ. Taken from cysteine to phenylalanine, the CDR3 has 13 residues. The retained sequence is limited to the CDR3, 39 bases, with the frame set at the first base. V is shortened by 6 bases, J by 5 bases, and the region joining them spans 10 bases. About this clone itself: The clone's antigen remains unknown. Base qualities are not recorded, but no much larger clone differs from it by a single base.

The sequencing input was total CD8+ T cells from PBMCs. The chain couples TRBV4-2 to TRBJ2-2, with TRBD2 tentatively as D gene (5 bases match). The origin of this receptor is a human donor with chronic hepatitis B virus infection. The CDR3 protein: CASRLVGTGELFF. The DNA reads TGTGCCAGCAGACTAGTTGGGACCGGGGAGCTGTTTTTT.